Listed below are T cell receptor beta chains from one sample, sequenced in a study of blood T cell repertoires in COVID-19. Measured with immunoSEQ multiplex PCR; TCRdb has only the in-frame clones, and not every one. The sample consists of 15,000 to 20,000 clones, about four fifths of them appearing once. The sequenced material came from peripheral blood. The origin of the receptors is a man aged 40-49 years with active or convalescent COVID-19. Each CDR3 is given with its conserved first and last residue. The D gene is left open where the match is weak. Not every row has a clone size; where given, it reads once, few, many or a size class.

j_call v_call clone_size d_call cdr3_nt cdr3_aa
TRBJ1-1 TRBV12-3/TRBV12-4 - TRBD1 TGTGCCAGCATGACAGGGTTAGGGACTTTCTTT CASMTGLGTFF
TRBJ2-1 TRBV18 - TRBD2 TGTGCCAGCTCACATACTAGCGGGGGTTACACCTACAATGAGCAGTTCTTC CASSHTSGGYTYNEQFF
TRBJ1-5 TRBV29-1 - TRBD1 TGCAGCGTTGCGTCAGGGGGTCAGCCCCAGCATTTT CSVASGGQPQHF
TRBJ2-3 TRBV5-5 few - TGTGCCAGCAGCCCATGGCGGAACAGGGACACAGATACGCAGTATTTT CASSPWRNRDTDTQYF
TRBJ1-1 TRBV13 - - TGTGCCAGCAGCTCATGGGGGGACACTGAAGCTTTCTTT CASSSWGDTEAFF
TRBJ2-3 TRBV2 - TRBD1 TGTGCCAGCAGTGGGACAGGGAACCCAGATACGCAGTATTTT CASSGTGNPDTQYF
TRBJ1-1 TRBV10-3 - - TGTGCCATCAGTGAGTCGGGGAGGGGAGCTTTCTTT CAISESGRGAFF
TRBJ1-2 TRBV9 few TRBD1 TGTGCCAGCACCCTTCGGGACAGGGCGATTTTCTACTATGGCTACACCTTC CASTLRDRAIFYYGYTF
TRBJ1-5 TRBV19 - TRBD1 TGTGCCAGTAGTATTGGGACAGGAATTTTCCAGCCCCAGCATTTT CASSIGTGIFQPQHF
TRBJ1-4 TRBV6-5 - TRBD1 TGTGCCAGCAGTTCCCTCTCCGGGACAGATAATGAAAAACTGTTTTTT CASSSLSGTDNEKLFF
TRBJ2-6 TRBV11-2 - - TGTGCCAGCAGACCGGAGTCTGGGGCCAACGTCCTGACTTTC CASRPESGANVLTF